The T cell receptor (beta chain) described here comes from a study of blood T cell repertoires in COVID-19. About the research overall: Sites in the United States, Italy and Spain provided acute and convalescent COVID-19 samples. T cells, B-cell-depleted T cells, or PBMCs provided the cDNA or gDNA that served as material.

Trimming removed 6 bases from V and 0 bases from J, with 12 bases in between. Germline V gene lookup returns CDR1 MNHEY and CDR2 SVGAGI. This CDR3 contains 14 residues. Original processing notes: Reference gene primer amplification gave estimated nucleated cell counts. Measured with immunoSEQ multiplex PCR; TCRdb has only the in-frame clones, and not every one. V, J and clone size derive from that table, while D and trimming were established from the DNA sequence. Among 210,000 or so clones listed, roughly 85% were seen once. The chain couples TRBV6-5 to TRBJ2-7; D gene ambiguous. The sequenced sample consisted of peripheral blood. This TCR came from a woman between 18 and 29 years old who had recovered from COVID-19. The CDR3 region has the DNA TGTGCCAGCAGATTTGGCCGGAGCTCCTACGAGCAGTACTTC. It encodes CASRFGRSSYEQYF.